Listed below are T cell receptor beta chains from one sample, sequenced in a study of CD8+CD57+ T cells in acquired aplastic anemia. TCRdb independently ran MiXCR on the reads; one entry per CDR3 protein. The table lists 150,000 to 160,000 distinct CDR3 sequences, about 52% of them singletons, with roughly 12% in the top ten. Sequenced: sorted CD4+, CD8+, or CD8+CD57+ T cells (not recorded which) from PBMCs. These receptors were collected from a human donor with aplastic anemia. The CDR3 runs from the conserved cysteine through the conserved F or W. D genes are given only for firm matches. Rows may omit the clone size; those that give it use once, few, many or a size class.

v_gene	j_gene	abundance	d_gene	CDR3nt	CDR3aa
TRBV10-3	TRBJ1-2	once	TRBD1	TGTGCCATTAAAAAGGACAGGGACTATGGCTACACCTTC	CAIKKDRDYGYTF
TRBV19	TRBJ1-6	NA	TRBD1	TGTGCCAGTAGTCGACAGGGTTCACCCCTCCACTTT	CASSRQGSPLHF
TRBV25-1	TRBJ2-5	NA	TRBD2	TGTGCCAGCAGTACCGGGACTAGCGGGGGGGGAGAGACCCAGTACTTC	CASSTGTSGGGETQYF
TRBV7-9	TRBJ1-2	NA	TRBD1	TGTGCCAGCAGCTTCGACAGGGGGAGTGGCTACACCTTC	CASSFDRGSGYTF
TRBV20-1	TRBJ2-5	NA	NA	TGCAGTGCTAGCGGCGTCAAAGAGACCCAGTACTTC	CSASGVKETQYF
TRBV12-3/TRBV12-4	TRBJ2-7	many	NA	TGTGCCAGCAGTTACCCAGGGGACGAGCAGTACTTC	CASSYPGDEQYF
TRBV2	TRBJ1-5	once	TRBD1	TGTGCCAGCAGCCGACAGACAGGGGGCGATCAGCCCCAGCATTTT	CASSRQTGGDQPQHF
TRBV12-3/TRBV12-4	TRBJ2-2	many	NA	TGTGCCAGCAGTGCGAACACCGGGGAGCTGTTTTTT	CASSANTGELFF
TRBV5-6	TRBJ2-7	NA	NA	TGTGCCAGCAACATCGCCAGGAGCTCCTACGAGCAGTACTTC	CASNIARSSYEQYF
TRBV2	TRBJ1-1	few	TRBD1	TGTGCCAGCGAGGGACAGCTGAACACTGAAGCTTTCTTT	CASEGQLNTEAFF
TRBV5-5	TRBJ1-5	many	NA	TGTGCCAGCAGCTTGGAAGGGGGTCAGCCCCAGCATTTT	CASSLEGGQPQHF
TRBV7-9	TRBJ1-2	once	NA	TGTGCCAGCAGCTTTGGGGGCGATGGCTACACCTTC	CASSFGGDGYTF
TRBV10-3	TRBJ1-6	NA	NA	TGTGCCATCATGCTTAGCGGGGGGGCAGGGAGGTCACCCCTCCACTTT	CAIMLSGGAGRSPLHF
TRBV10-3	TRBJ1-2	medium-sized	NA	TGTGCCATCAGTGTAGACGGGGCGAACGGCTACACCTTC	CAISVDGANGYTF
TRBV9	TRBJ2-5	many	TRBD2	TGTGCCAGCAGCGTCTCCCACGGGGGGGGGGAGACCCAGTACTTC	CASSVSHGGGETQYF
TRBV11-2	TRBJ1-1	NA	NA	TGTGCCAGCGGCAGAGGGGGGAACACTGAAGCTTTCTTT	CASGRGGNTEAFF
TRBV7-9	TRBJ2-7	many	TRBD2	TGTGCCAGCAGCCGCACTAGCGGGGGGGATTACTACGAGCAGTACTTC	CASSRTSGGDYYEQYF
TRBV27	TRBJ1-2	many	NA	TGTGCCAGCACTAAGAACCCCCTCTATGGCTACACCTTC	CASTKNPLYGYTF
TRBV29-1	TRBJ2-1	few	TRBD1	TGCAGCGTAAGGACAGGGGCTAACTCCTACAATGAGCAGTTCTTC	CSVRTGANSYNEQFF
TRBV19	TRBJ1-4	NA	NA	TGTGCCAGTAGTGTCGGTCTCAATGAAAAACTGTTTTTT	CASSVGLNEKLFF
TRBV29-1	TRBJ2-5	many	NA	TGCAGCGTTCAGGGGATAGAGACCCAGTACTTC	CSVQGIETQYF
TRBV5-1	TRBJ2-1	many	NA	TGCGCCAGCAGCTTGCGTCCAACTTACAATGAGCAGTTCTTC	CASSLRPTYNEQFF
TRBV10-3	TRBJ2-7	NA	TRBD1	TGTGCCACCAGTGACGGACAGGCTAGCTCCTACGAGCAGTACTTC	CATSDGQASSYEQYF
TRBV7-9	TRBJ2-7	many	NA	TGTGCCAGCAGCTTAAATGAGGGACACCACTCCTACGAGCAGTACTTC	CASSLNEGHHSYEQYF
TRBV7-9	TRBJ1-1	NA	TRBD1	TGTGCCAGCAGGCCGTTTTCAGGGGGCCGGGACACTGAAGCTTTCTTT	CASRPFSGGRDTEAFF
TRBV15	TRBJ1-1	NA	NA	TGTGCCACCAGCAGAGTGAACACTGAAGCTTTCTTT	CATSRVNTEAFF
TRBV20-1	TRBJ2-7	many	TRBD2	TGCAGTGCCTCTAGCGGGGAACTCTACGAGCAGTACTTC	CSASSGELYEQYF
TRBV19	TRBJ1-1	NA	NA	TGTGCCAGTACAATGGGGATCGGCACTGAAGCTTTCTTT	CASTMGIGTEAFF
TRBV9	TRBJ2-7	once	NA	TGTGCCAGCAGCGTAGCGGGTACCTACGAGCAGTACTTC	CASSVAGTYEQYF
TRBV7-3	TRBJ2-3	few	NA	TGTGCCAGCAGCTTAACGGGTCCAGATACGCAGTATTTT	CASSLTGPDTQYF
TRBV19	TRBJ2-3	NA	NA	TGTGCCAGTACCCAGGGGACCACAGATACGCAGTATTTT	CASTQGTTDTQYF
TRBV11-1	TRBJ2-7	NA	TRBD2	TGTGCCAGCAGCTTGACGACTAGCGGGAGTAACGAGCAGTACTTC	CASSLTTSGSNEQYF
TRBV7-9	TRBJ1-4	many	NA	TGTGCCAGCAGCTCAGGGGCTTCTAATGAAAAACTGTTTTTT	CASSSGASNEKLFF
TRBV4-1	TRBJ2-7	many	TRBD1	TGCGCCAGCAGCCAAGCACAGGGGGTGGAAACCTACGAGCAGTACTTC	CASSQAQGVETYEQYF
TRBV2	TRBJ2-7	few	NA	TGTGCCAGCAGGGGGGACGAGCAGTACTTC	CASRGDEQYF
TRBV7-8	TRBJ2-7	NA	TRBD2	TGTGCCAGCAGCCATAGCGGGAGAGAGCAGTACTTC	CASSHSGREQYF
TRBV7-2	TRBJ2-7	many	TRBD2	TGTGCCAGCAGCTTCTCGGGGGGGCCCCACGAGCAGTACTTC	CASSFSGGPHEQYF
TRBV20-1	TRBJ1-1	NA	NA	TGCAGTGCTCTCCGGGACGAAGCTTTCTTT	CSALRDEAFF
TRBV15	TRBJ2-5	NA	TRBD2	TGTGCCACCAGCAGAGGCGACGTTAGCGGGGGGGAAGAGACCCAGTACTTC	CATSRGDVSGGEETQYF
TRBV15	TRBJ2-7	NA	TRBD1	TGTGCCACCAGCAGCAGACAGGGACCCTCCTACGAGCAGTACTTC	CATSSRQGPSYEQYF
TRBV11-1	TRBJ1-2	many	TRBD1	TGTGCCAGCAGCCCTAACCCAAGGAGGGACAGCCCGGCGGACTATGGCTACACCTTC	CASSPNPRRDSPADYGYTF
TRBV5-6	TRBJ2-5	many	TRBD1	TGTGCCAGCAGCGCCTCAGGGGGCCAAGAGACCCAGTACTTC	CASSASGGQETQYF
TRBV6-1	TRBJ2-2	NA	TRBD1	TGTGCCAGCAAAACGGGACAGGGCGACACCGGGGAGCTGTTTTTT	CASKTGQGDTGELFF
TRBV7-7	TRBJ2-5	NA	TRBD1	TGTGCTAGCAGCCACGACAGGGCTCAAGAGACCCAGTACTTC	CASSHDRAQETQYF
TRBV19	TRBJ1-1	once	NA	TGTGCCAGTAGTGGCCGCAACACTGAAGCTTTCTTT	CASSGRNTEAFF
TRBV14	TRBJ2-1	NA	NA	TGTGCCAGCAGCCTGATGCATGAGCAGTTCTTC	CASSLMHEQFF
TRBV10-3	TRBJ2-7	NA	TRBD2	TGTGCCATCAGTGAGTACGGACTAGCGGGAGACGAGCAGTACTTC	CAISEYGLAGDEQYF
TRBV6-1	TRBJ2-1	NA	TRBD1	TGTGCCAGCAGTGAAGTTTTGACAGGGGCTATATACAATGAGCAGTTCTTC	CASSEVLTGAIYNEQFF
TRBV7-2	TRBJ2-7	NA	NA	TGTGCCAGCAGCTTAGCGTGGGCCTACGAGCAGTACTTC	CASSLAWAYEQYF
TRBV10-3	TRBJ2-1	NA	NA	TGTGCCATCAGTGGTTGGGGGGAACTTGCCTCCTACAATGAGCAGTTCTTC	CAISGWGELASYNEQFF
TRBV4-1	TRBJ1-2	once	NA	TGCGCCAGCAGCCCTGGGGTGGGCTACACCTTC	CASSPGVGYTF